The 29 T cell receptor beta chains reported below all come from one sample, sequenced in a study of T-cell memory formation after mild COVID-19. TCRdb re-called the 5' RACE reads through MiXCR, storing one row per CDR3 protein. The sample carries about 350,000 distinct CDR3 sequences, roughly 15% recorded once. Sequenced sample: PBMCs or a T cell subset sorted from them (not recorded which). The receptor set was obtained from a man younger than 35 who had mild COVID-19 (a few samples of this study predate the infection). Cell type and time point are not known.

V and J are TRBV29-1 and TRBJ2-6; D gene uncertain. Between the trimmed V and J ends, which lost 2 bases and 0 bases, there was a span of 11 bases. CDR3 length: 16 amino acids. CDR1 is SQVTM, CDR2 ANQGSEA, per germline. The CDR3 loop is CSVEPLVRSGANVLTF. The CDR3 DNA reads TGCAGCGTTGAACCACTGGTCCGCTCTGGGGCCAACGTCCTGACTTTC.

This clonotype was recorded many times. The chain joins TRBV10-3 to TRBJ2-5; maybe TRBD1 (6 bases). CDR1 is ENHRY, CDR2 SYGVKD, per germline. This CDR3 comprises 15 residues. Trimming shortened V by 3 bases and J by 5 bases, and 16 bases separated the two germline ends. The CDR3 sequence is CAISDPTGYGETQYF. CDR3 sequence (DNA): TGTGCCATCAGTGACCCCACAGGGTACGGGGAGACCCAGTACTTC.

This clonotype showed up just a few times. The rearrangement uses TRBV19 and TRBJ1-5; D might be TRBD1 (6 bases). The CDR3 runs 17 residues. V was shortened by 6 bases and J by 7 bases, with 25 bases between the two germline ends. Germline assignment: CDR1 LNHDA and CDR2 SQIVND (reference sequence). In nucleotides, the CDR3 is TGTGCCAGTAGCAATCTCGGATACACAGGGAACCGGCAGCCCCAGCATTTT. Protein: CASSNLGYTGNRQPQHF. Based on the CDR3 plus reference TRBV19 and TRBJ1-5, the full variable domain is DGGITQSPKYLFRKEGQNVTLSCEQNLNHDAMYWYRQDPGQGLRLIYYSQIVNDFQKGDIAEGYSVSREKKESFPLTVTSAQKNPTAFYLCASSNLGYTGNRQPQHFGDGTRLSIL.

The chain is built from TRBV29-1 and TRBJ2-5; D is perhaps TRBD1 (5 bases). This CDR3 is 12 amino acids long. V lost 6 bases and J lost 5, with 13 bases in between. Looked up from germline, CDR1 is SQVTM and CDR2 is ANQGSEA. CDR3 bases: TGCAGCGTCAGAAGGGGTGACGAGACCCAGTACTTC. Translated, it gives CSVRRGDETQYF. Supplemented by reference TRBV29-1 and TRBJ2-5, the full variable domain reads SAVISQKPSRDICQRGTSLTIQCQVDSQVTMMFWYRQQPGQSLTLIATANQGSEATYESGFVIDKFPISRPNLTFSTLTVSNMSPEDSSIYLCSVRRGDETQYFGPGTRLLVL.

This sequence joins TRBV11-2 and TRBJ1-6; D is perhaps TRBD1 (6 bases). Germline values: CDR1 SGHAT, CDR2 FQNNGV. Between the trimmed V and J ends, which lost 4 bases and 7 bases, there was a span of 8 bases. The CDR3 sequence is 13 residues long. The CDR3 here is CASSSTGNSPLHF. For the CDR3, the DNA is TGTGCCAGCAGCTCCACAGGGAATTCACCCCTCCACTTT.

The table lists this clonotype with a few counts. CDR3 in amino acids: CASSLAVDSSKAFF. CDR3 coding DNA: TGCGCCAGCAGCTTGGCAGTCGACAGCAGCAAAGCTTTCTTT. The chain combines TRBV5-1 with TRBJ1-1; maybe TRBD1 (5 bases). Germline V lookup: CDR1 SGHRS, CDR2 YFSETQ. Between the trimmed V and J ends, which lost 0 bases and 9 bases, there was a span of 15 bases. This CDR3 is 14 amino acids long.

This clonotype appeared a few times. The rearrangement uses TRBV7-2 and TRBJ2-5; tentative D call: TRBD2 (5 bases). V was pared by 8 bases and J by 5 bases, with 15 bases between. Germline values: CDR1 SGHTA, CDR2 FQGNSA. This CDR3 region has 13 residues. Here the CDR3 reads CASAYGRGETQYF. DNA for the CDR3: TGTGCCAGCGCCTACGGGCGCGGGGAGACCCAGTACTTC.

This chain uses TRBV29-1 with TRBJ2-5, with 9 bases lining up with TRBD2. This CDR3 spans 13 amino acids. Germline loops: CDR1 SQVTM, CDR2 ANQGSEA. Germline trimming cut 3 bases from V and 2 bases from J; bases unmatched to any gene: 1. The CDR3 loop reads CSVDAGGQETQYF. In DNA form, the CDR3 reads TGCAGCGTTGATGCGGGGGGGCAAGAGACCCAGTACTTC.

The genes are TRBV6-2 or TRBV6-3 and TRBJ1-5; D perhaps matches TRBD1 (6 bases). V lost 0 bases and J lost 0, with 21 bases in between. Germline V lookup: CDR1 MNHEY, CDR2 SVGEGT. The CDR3 is 20 residues long. The CDR3 DNA reads as TGTGCCAGCAGTTACTCGATTGCGGCCAGGGGCACATATAGCAATCAGCCCCAGCATTTT. The encoded protein is CASSYSIAARGTYSNQPQHF.

The V call is TRBV6-5, the J call TRBJ2-3; D is ambiguous. This CDR3 comprises 15 residues. From germline, CDR1 is MNHEY and CDR2 SVGAGI. V shed 0 bases and J shed 2 bases, with 9 bases lying between them. The CDR3 region has the DNA TGTGCCAGCAGTTACTCGATTACCCTCACAGATACGCAGTATTTT. This translates into CASSYSITLTDTQYF.

The rearrangement links TRBV20-1 to TRBJ1-4; D is ambiguous. Trimming stripped 7 bases from V and 0 bases from J, with 9 bases between. Germline values: CDR1 DFQATT, CDR2 SNEGSKA (reference sequence). This CDR3 is built from 13 residues. CDR3 region: CSVEAPTNEKLFF. DNA for the CDR3: TGCAGTGTTGAGGCCCCAACTAATGAAAAACTGTTTTTT.

In this sample, this clonotype turned up a few times. This chain joins TRBV3-1 and TRBJ1-6, with TRBD1 as a possible D gene (6 bases). The CDR3 covers 14 residues. Per germline, CDR1 LGHDT and CDR2 YNNKEL (reference sequence). The V gene lost 1 base and the J gene lost 10 bases, with 11 bases spanning the gap. In DNA, the CDR3 is TGTGCCAGCAGCCAAGTCCCCCAGGGGTCACCCCTCCACTTT. It specifies CASSQVPQGSPLHF.

Many counts were recorded for this clonotype. This rearrangement joins TRBV11-2 to TRBJ1-3; D is unclear. The CDR3 is made up of 14 amino acids. The V end lost 4 bases, the J end lost 0 bases, and 7 bases lay between the germline ends. Germline V gene lookup returns CDR1 SGHAT and CDR2 FQNNGV. CDR3 nucleotide sequence: TGTGCCAGCAGCTCCGGGGTCTCTGGAAACACCATATATTTT. Translating gives CASSSGVSGNTIYF. Complete variable domain (other parts from reference TRBV11-2 and TRBJ1-3): EAGVAQSPRYKIIEKRQSVAFWCNPISGHATLYWYQQILGQGPKLLIQFQNNGVVDDSQLPKDRFSAERLKGVDSTLKIQPAKLEDSAVYLCASSSGVSGNTIYFGEGSWLTVV.

V and J are TRBV7-2 and TRBJ1-4; no firm D call. The CDR3 is made up of 13 amino acids. Germline V lookup: CDR1 SGHTA, CDR2 FQGNSA. The V and J ends lost 3 bases and 7 bases respectively, with 9 bases between them. CDR3 region: CASSFGVGEKLFF. CDR3 DNA sequence: TGTGCCAGCAGCTTTGGGGTCGGTGAAAAACTGTTTTTT.

The rearrangement joins TRBV25-1 to TRBJ1-2; D uncertain. The CDR3 runs to 14 residues. Germline V lookup: CDR1 MGHDK, CDR2 SYGVNS. Between the trimmed V and J ends, which lost 1 base and 2 bases, there was a span of 8 bases. The CDR3 DNA reads TGTGCCAGCAGTGAATGGGCGGGGAACTATGGCTACACCTTC. Translated: CASSEWAGNYGYTF.

V gene TRBV9 combines with J gene TRBJ1-6; TRBD1 might be the D (5 bases). Trimming cost V 1 base and J 7 bases, with 12 bases left between them. CDR3 size: 15 residues. Per germline, CDR1 SGDLS and CDR2 YYNGEE. CDR3 residues: CASSVQGFGNSPLHF. CDR3 sequence (DNA): TGTGCCAGCAGCGTACAGGGTTTCGGCAATTCACCCCTCCACTTT.

A word on this clonotype: One end of the junction is discordant with germline, which a read error may explain. The V and J genes are TRBV7-8 and TRBJ2-3; maybe TRBD2 (5 bases). CDR1 is SGHVS, CDR2 FQNEAQ, per germline. The CDR3 is 14 amino acids. CDR3 residues: CASTLSGVTDTQYF. The CDR3, as DNA: TGTGCCAGCACCTTAAGCGGAGTCACAGATACGCAGTATTTT.

This clonotype was picked up a small number of times. The CDR3 bases are TGTGCCAGCCATACCGGGACGGGGAACACTGAAGCTTTCTTT. Amino acids: CASHTGTGNTEAFF. The chain couples TRBV6-5 to TRBJ1-1; a possible D gene is TRBD1 (5 bases). The CDR3 has 14 residues. Germline V gene sequence: CDR1 MNHEY, CDR2 SVGAGI. The germline V and J ends were trimmed by 8 bases and 1 base, with 14 bases remaining between them.

This sequence joins TRBV20-1 and TRBJ2-5; D is undetermined. The CDR3 loop spans 11 amino acids. V was clipped by 5 bases and J by 9 bases, with 13 bases between them. CDR1 is DFQATT and CDR2 is SNEGSKA in the germline V gene (reference sequence). CDR3 coding DNA: TGCAGTGCTGAAGAGGTCTGGGCCCAGTACTTC. Amino acid sequence: CSAEEVWAQYF.

This clonotype has a count of ten or more. V is TRBV6-5 and J is TRBJ2-5; the D is unclear. The germline V gene encodes CDR1 MNHEY and CDR2 SVGAGI. The V and J ends lost 2 bases and 1 base respectively, with 11 bases between them. This CDR3 is built from 15 residues. The CDR3 DNA follows: TGTGCCAGCAGTTACGATCGCTTTCGCCAAGAGACCCAGTACTTC. This gives the protein CASSYDRFRQETQYF.

This clonotype came up many times. The chain joins TRBV6-2 or TRBV6-3 to TRBJ1-1; no clear D. Germline V lookup: CDR1 MNHEY, CDR2 SVGEGT. V lost 2 bases and J lost 1, with 5 bases in between. CDR3 length: 13 amino acids. CDR3 sequence: CASSYGQNTEAFF. CDR3 sequence (DNA): TGTGCCAGCAGTTACGGGCAGAACACTGAAGCTTTCTTT.

This clonotype appeared a few times. The chain carries TRBV7-2 and TRBJ2-1; tentatively, D is TRBD2 (6 bases). CDR1 is SGHTA, CDR2 FQGNSA, per germline. The CDR3 runs to 15 residues. V shed 5 bases and J shed 10 bases, with 21 bases lying between them. The CDR3 protein is CASSQQAGLLIEQFF. The CDR3, as DNA: TGTGCCAGCAGCCAACAAGCGGGCCTCCTTATAGAGCAGTTCTTC.

The rearrangement joins TRBV29-1 to TRBJ2-2, with D possibly TRBD1 on 5 matching bases. The CDR3 has 16 amino acids. V gave up 4 bases and J gave up 0 bases, with 15 bases separating them. The germline CDR1 and CDR2 sequences are SQVTM and ANQGSEA. The DNA for the CDR3 is TGCAGCGTTGGGGGCGGACGCCGTGCGAACACCGGGGAGCTGTTTTTT. Its protein is CSVGGGRRANTGELFF.

In its sample, this clonotype was seen a few times. The V gene is TRBV4-3, the J gene TRBJ2-1; D may be TRBD2 (7 bases). Deletions cut 0 bases from V and 0 bases from J, with 15 bases between. Germline CDR1 reads LGHNA; CDR2 reads YSLEER. The CDR3 sequence is 18 residues long. The CDR3 nucleotides read TGCGCCAGCAGCCAAGATCAGCTTGGGGGGGCCTCCTACAATGAGCAGTTCTTC. Translation gives CASSQDQLGGASYNEQFF.

The rearrangement links TRBV7-8 to TRBJ1-6; 7 bases are shared with TRBD1. Trimming took 2 bases from V and 2 from J; bases not matched to a gene: 6. This CDR3 has 17 amino acids. Germline V gene data show CDR1 as SGHVS and CDR2 as FQNEAQ. CDR3 loop: CASSLIGRGTYNSPLHF. The CDR3 DNA is TGTGCCAGCAGCTTAATCGGCAGGGGGACCTATAATTCACCCCTCCACTTT.

The genes are TRBV6-1 and TRBJ2-5; 12 nucleotides agree with TRBD2. Germline CDR1 and CDR2: MNHNS and SASEGT. The CDR3 spans 16 residues. The junction had 7 bases not matched to a gene; V was cut back by 3 bases and J by 5 bases. DNA for the CDR3: TGTGCCAGCAGTGACTACCTAGCGGGGGGGCAGGAGACCCAGTACTTC. Amino acids: CASSDYLAGGQETQYF.

The gene calls are TRBV7-2 and TRBJ1-2; TRBD1 might be the D (5 bases). CDR3 length: 15 residues. Trimming cost V 5 bases and J 2 bases, with 15 bases left between them. The germline V gene encodes CDR1 SGHTA and CDR2 FQGNSA. The CDR3 loop reads CASSEGRGVNYGYTF. Here the CDR3 DNA reads TGTGCCAGCAGCGAAGGGCGAGGGGTCAACTATGGCTACACCTTC.

This chain links TRBV9 with TRBJ2-5, with 11 bases aligning to TRBD2. V trimming: 3 bases; J trimming: 4 bases; junction bases outside the gene matches: 5. The CDR3 extends over 15 amino acids. Germline-derived CDR1 and CDR2 are SGDLS and YYNGEE. The CDR3 DNA sequence: TGTGCCAGCAGCGATAGCGGGGGGGCTATAGAGACCCAGTACTTC. Translation gives CASSDSGGAIETQYF.

V and J are TRBV7-2 and TRBJ1-6; D gene unclear. Trimming stripped 5 bases from V and 8 bases from J, with 16 bases between. The CDR3 is made up of 15 amino acids. From germline, CDR1 is SGHTA and CDR2 FQGNSA. The CDR3 DNA follows: TGTGCCAGCAGCCCCTACTCGGGTGTGGATTCACCCCTCCACTTT. Protein product: CASSPYSGVDSPLHF.